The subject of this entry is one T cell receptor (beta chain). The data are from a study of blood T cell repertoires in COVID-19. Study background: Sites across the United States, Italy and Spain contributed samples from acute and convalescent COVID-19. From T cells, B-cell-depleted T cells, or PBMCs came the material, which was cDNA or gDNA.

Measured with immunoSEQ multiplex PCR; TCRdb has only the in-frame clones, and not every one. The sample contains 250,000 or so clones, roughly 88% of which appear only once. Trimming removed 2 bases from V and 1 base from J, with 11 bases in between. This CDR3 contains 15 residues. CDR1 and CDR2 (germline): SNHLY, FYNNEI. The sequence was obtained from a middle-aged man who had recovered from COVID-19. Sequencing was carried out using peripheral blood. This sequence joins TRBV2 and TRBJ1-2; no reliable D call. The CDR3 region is CASSESGWSNYGYTF. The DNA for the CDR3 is TGTGCCAGCAGTGAATCTGGGTGGAGTAACTATGGCTACACCTTC. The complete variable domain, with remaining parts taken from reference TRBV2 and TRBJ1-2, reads EPEVTQTPSHQVTQMGQEVILRCVPISNHLYFYWYRQILGQKVEFLVSFYNNEISEKSEIFDDQFSVERPDGSNFTLKIRSTKLEDSAMYFCASSESGWSNYGYTFGSGTRLTVV.